Listed here are 2 T cell receptor beta chains from one sample, sequenced in a study of T cell responses to AZD1222 COVID-19 vaccine. Generated by immunoSEQ multiplex PCR, the TCRdb table keeps only in-frame clones and is missing some. The table records 83,000 or so clones, roughly 90% of them present only once. The specimen was peripheral blood, collected 28 days after the second AZD1222 dose. These receptors were obtained from an adult who received the AZD1222 COVID-19 vaccine.

The rearrangement uses TRBV2 and TRBJ2-3; maybe TRBD2 (6 bases). Trimming removed 6 bases at V and 2 bases at J, with 12 bases between. Germline V CDR1 and CDR2: SNHLY, FYNNEI. This CDR3 spans 14 amino acids. DNA for the CDR3: TGTGCCAGCAGGCGGGACTTATCCACAGATACGCAGTATTTT. Translation: CASRRDLSTDTQYF.

The V and J genes are TRBV29-1 and TRBJ1-5, with D unclear. The CDR3 totals 13 residues. Germline V gives CDR1 SQVTM, CDR2 ANQGSEA. V was shortened by 4 bases and J by 3 bases, with 10 bases between the two germline ends. CDR3 residues: CSVAYSANQPQHF. The CDR3, as DNA: TGCAGCGTTGCGTACAGCGCCAATCAGCCCCAGCATTTT.